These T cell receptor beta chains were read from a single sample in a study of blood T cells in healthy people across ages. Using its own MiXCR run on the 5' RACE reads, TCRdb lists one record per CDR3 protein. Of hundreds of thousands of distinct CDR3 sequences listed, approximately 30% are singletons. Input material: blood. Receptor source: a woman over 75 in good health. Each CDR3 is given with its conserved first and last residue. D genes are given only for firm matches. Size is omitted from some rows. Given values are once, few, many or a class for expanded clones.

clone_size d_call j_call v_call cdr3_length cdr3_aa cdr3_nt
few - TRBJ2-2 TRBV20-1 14 CSATPLAGNGELFF TGCAGTGCCACTCCCTTGGCAGGAAACGGGGAGCTGTTTTTT
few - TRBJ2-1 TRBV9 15 CASSVGGGLQETQFF TGTGCCAGCAGCGTAGGGGGCGGGCTTCAAGAGACCCAGTTCTTC
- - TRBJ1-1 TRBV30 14 CAWSVTGMNTEAFF TGTGCCTGGAGTGTCACAGGGATGAACACTGAAGCTTTCTTT
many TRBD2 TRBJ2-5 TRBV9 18 CASSSQRGGRFSQETQYF TGTGCCAGCAGCTCTCAGCGGGGGGGACGGTTTAGTCAAGAGACCCAGTACTTC
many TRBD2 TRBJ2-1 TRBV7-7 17 CASSRLDFTSGGGEQFF TGTGCTAGCAGCCGCTTAGATTTCACTAGCGGGGGCGGGGAGCAGTTCTTC
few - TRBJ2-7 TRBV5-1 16 CASSLVAASSYNEQYF TGCGCCAGCAGCTTGGTAGCGGCAAGCTCCTACAATGAGCAGTACTTC
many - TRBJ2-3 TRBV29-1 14 CSVEGSSSTDTQYF TGCAGCGTGGAGGGTAGCTCTAGCACAGATACGCAGTATTTT
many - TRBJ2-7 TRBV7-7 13 CASSLSERTEQYF TGTGCCAGCAGCTTATCGGAACGGACCGAGCAGTACTTC
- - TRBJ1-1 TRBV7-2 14 CASSLLRRATEAFF TGTGCCAGCAGCTTATTACGCAGGGCCACTGAAGCTTTCTTT
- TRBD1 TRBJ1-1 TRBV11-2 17 CASSFSQGAGMNTEAFF TGTGCCAGCAGCTTTAGCCAGGGGGCTGGGATGAACACTGAAGCTTTCTTT
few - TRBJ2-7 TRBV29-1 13 CGVGSGVGHEQYF TGCGGCGTTGGGTCCGGGGTTGGGCACGAGCAGTACTTC
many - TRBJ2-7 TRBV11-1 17 CASSPGGGEGLSYEQYF TGTGCCAGCAGCCCAGGAGGAGGTGAGGGATTAAGCTACGAGCAGTACTTC
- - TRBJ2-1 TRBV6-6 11 CAISVRDEQFF TGTGCCATCAGTGTGAGGGATGAGCAGTTCTTC
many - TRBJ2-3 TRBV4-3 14 CASSQAGSVDTQYF TGCGCCAGCAGCCAAGCGGGGTCGGTTGATACGCAGTATTTT
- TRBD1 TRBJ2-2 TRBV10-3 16 CAISQGTGGAVGELFF TGTGCCATCAGCCAAGGGACAGGGGGCGCGGTCGGGGAGCTGTTTTTT
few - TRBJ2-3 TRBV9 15 CASSVDNGGTDTQYF TGTGCCAGCAGCGTAGATAACGGGGGCACAGATACGCAGTATTTT
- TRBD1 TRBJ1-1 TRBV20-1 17 CSARDPWRGHSNTEAFF TGCAGTGCTAGAGATCCTTGGAGGGGGCATAGTAACACTGAAGCTTTCTTT
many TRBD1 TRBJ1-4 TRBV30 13 CAWSGQGSEKLFF TGTGCCTGGAGTGGACAGGGTTCGGAAAAACTGTTTTTT
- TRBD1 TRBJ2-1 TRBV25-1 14 CASRDRGKYNEQFF TGTGCCAGCAGGGACAGGGGAAAGTATAATGAGCAGTTCTTC
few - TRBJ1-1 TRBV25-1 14 CASSEYGRDTEAFF TGTGCCAGCAGTGAATATGGAAGGGACACTGAAGCTTTCTTT
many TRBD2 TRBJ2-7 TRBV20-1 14 CSACSTSGSYEQYF TGCAGTGCTTGTTCCACTAGCGGTTCCTACGAGCAGTACTTC
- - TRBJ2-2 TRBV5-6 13 CASSLRPTGELFF TGTGCCAGCAGCTTGCGACCTACCGGGGAGCTGTTTTTT
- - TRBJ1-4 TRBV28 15 CASSPRQTPGEKLFF TGTGCCAGCAGCCCAAGACAGACCCCGGGGGAAAAACTGTTTTTT
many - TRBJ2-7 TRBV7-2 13 CASSHPRGIEQYF TGTGCCAGCAGCCACCCCCGCGGGATCGAGCAGTACTTC
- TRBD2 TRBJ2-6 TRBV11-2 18 CASSLRGGLYTGANVLTF TGTGCCAGCAGCTTAAGGGGAGGGCTGTACACTGGGGCCAACGTCCTGACTTTC
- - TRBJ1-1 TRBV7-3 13 CASSLRDATEAFF TGTGCCAGCAGCTTACGGGACGCCACTGAAGCTTTCTTT
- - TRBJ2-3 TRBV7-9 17 CASSLGSSGARTDTQYF TGTGCCAGCAGCTTAGGATCGTCGGGGGCTAGGACAGATACGCAGTATTTT
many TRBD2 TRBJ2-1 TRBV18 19 CASSGTGPGLAGPYNEQFF TGTGCCAGCTCGGGGACGGGCCCGGGACTAGCGGGGCCTTACAATGAGCAGTTCTTC
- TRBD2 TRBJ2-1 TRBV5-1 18 CASSSGLGLAASDNEQFF TGCGCCAGCAGCTCGGGGTTAGGACTAGCGGCATCCGACAATGAGCAGTTCTTC
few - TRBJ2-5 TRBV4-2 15 CASSQEIGGQETQYF TGTGCCAGCAGCCAAGAAATAGGGGGCCAAGAGACCCAGTACTTC
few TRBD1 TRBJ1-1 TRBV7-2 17 CASSRVPGQGLETEAFF TGTGCCAGCAGCCGAGTCCCGGGACAGGGGTTGGAAACTGAAGCTTTCTTT
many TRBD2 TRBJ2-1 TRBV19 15 CASMPPWGGYNEQFF TGTGCCAGTATGCCCCCTTGGGGGGGCTACAATGAGCAGTTCTTC
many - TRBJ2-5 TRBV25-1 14 CASSGLAPQETQYF TGTGCCAGCAGTGGTCTAGCCCCCCAAGAGACCCAGTACTTC
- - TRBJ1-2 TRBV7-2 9 CASSLRPHF TGTGCCAGCAGCCTCCGGCCTCACTTC
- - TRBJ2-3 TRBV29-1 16 CSSNSRRGDRTDTQYF TGCAGCTCCAACTCTAGAAGGGGGGACCGCACAGATACGCAGTATTTT
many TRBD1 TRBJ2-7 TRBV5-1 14 CASSRDRGRDEQYF TGCGCCAGCAGCCGGGACAGGGGCCGCGACGAGCAGTACTTC
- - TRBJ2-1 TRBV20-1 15 CSARLGRGNYNEQFF TGCAGTGCTAGACTCGGCAGGGGAAATTACAATGAGCAGTTCTTC
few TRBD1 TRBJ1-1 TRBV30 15 CAWSGQGYGNTEAFF TGTGCCTGGAGTGGACAGGGGTACGGCAACACTGAAGCTTTCTTT
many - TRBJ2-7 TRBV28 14 CASSFSIGAYEQYF TGTGCCAGCAGTTTTAGTATAGGGGCCTACGAGCAGTACTTC
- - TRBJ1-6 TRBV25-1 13 CASRGPRRSPLHF TGTGCCAGCAGGGGGCCCCGGCGGTCACCCCTCCACTTT
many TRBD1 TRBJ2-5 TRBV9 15 CASSVDTGGQETQYF TGTGCCAGCAGCGTAGATACAGGGGGACAAGAGACCCAGTACTTC
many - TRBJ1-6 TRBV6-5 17 CASSYSPPGHSNSPLHF TGTGCCAGCAGTTACTCCCCACCAGGTCACAGTAATTCACCCCTCCACTTT
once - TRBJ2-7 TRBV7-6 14 CASSLGSSYNEQYF TGTGCCAGCAGCTTAGGCAGTTCCTACAATGAGCAGTACTTC
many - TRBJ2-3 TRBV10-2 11 CASAPTDTQYF TGCGCCAGCGCCCCCACAGATACGCAGTATTTT